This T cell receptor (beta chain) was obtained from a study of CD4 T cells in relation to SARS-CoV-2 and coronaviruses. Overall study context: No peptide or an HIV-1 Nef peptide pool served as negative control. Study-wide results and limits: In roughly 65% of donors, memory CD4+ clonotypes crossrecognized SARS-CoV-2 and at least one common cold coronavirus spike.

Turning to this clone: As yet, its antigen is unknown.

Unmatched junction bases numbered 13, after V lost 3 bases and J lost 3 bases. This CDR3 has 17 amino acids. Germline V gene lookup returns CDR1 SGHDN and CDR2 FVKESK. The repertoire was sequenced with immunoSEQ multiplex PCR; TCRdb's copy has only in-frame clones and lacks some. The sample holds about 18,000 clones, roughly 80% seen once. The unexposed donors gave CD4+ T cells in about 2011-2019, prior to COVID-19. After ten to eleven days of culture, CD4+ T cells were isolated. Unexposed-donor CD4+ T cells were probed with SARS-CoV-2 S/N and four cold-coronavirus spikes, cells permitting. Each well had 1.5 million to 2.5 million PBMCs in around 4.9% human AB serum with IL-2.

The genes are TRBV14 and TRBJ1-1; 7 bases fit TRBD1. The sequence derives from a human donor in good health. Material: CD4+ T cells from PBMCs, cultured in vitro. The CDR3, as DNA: TGTGCCAGCAGCCATCGGACAGGCAAAAACAAGGACACTGAAGCTTTCTTT. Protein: CASSHRTGKNKDTEAFF.